The present entry profiles one T cell receptor (beta chain) with its context. Its antigen is as yet unknown. Using immunoSEQ multiplex PCR, the repertoire was profiled, and TCRdb retains in-frame clones only, with some absent. The sample carries some 52,000 clones, roughly 91% recorded once. These data originate in a study of a mutant IDH1 vaccine in newly diagnosed glioma. Study background: The earlier regimen, radiotherapy, temozolomide, or both, was most often both.

Regarding the study as a whole: With respect to changes in top peripheral T cell clonotypes, pseudoprogression seemed unrelated.

Regarding time point: week 11, during vaccination. Mutant IDH1 20-mer peptide, at 300 ug, made up each vaccine dose, with topical imiquimod. Germline values: CDR1 MNHEY, CDR2 SVGAGI. V was shortened by 4 bases and J by 3 bases, with 10 bases between the two germline ends. The CDR3 is made up of 14 amino acids. The sequences come from PBMCs, collected from a glioma patient whose treatment included an IDH1 peptide vaccine. The sequence derives from a man aged 50 or older with glioma. The chain is built from TRBV6-5 and TRBJ2-1, with TRBD2 as a possible D gene (6 bases). The CDR3 DNA sequence: TGTGCCAGCAGTTTTGGGGGAGGCTACAATGAGCAGTTCTTC. Its translation: CASSFGGGYNEQFF.